The present TCR beta chain was sequenced within a study of T-cell memory formation after mild COVID-19. TCRdb processed the 5' RACE reads anew with MiXCR; each CDR3 protein has one entry. Altogether more than 55,000 distinct CDR3 sequences are present, over 7.5% being singletons, with the ten largest covering about 1.1%. CDR3 length equals 16 residues. Germline assignment: CDR1 SGHAT and CDR2 FQNNGV. Between the trimmed V and J ends, which lost 5 bases and 0 bases, there was a span of 15 bases. The chain has TRBV11-2 and TRBJ2-3; unclear D gene. This receptor was identified in a man aged 18 to 29 who had mild COVID-19 (a few samples of this study predate the infection). Cell type and time point are not known. The sequenced sample was PBMCs or a T cell subset sorted from them (not recorded which). The CDR3 DNA reads as TGTGCCAGCAGCCCCACGAGTGGCCCGAGCACAGATACGCAGTATTTT. Translated: CASSPTSGPSTDTQYF.